The rows below give T cell receptor beta chains drawn from one sample of a study of OX40 agonist ivuxolimab in advanced cancers. Sequencing used immunoSEQ multiplex PCR; TCRdb keeps in-frame clones, though not all of them. There are about 21,000 clones in the sample; 70% to 85% occur only once, and just over 30% lies in the top ten. The sequencing here drew on CD4+ or CD8+ T cells sorted from blood, taken in a trial of the OX40 agonist ivuxolimab. Receptor source: an adult with an advanced solid tumor such as melanoma, head and neck, liver or kidney cancer. CDR3s include the opening cysteine and the closing phenylalanine or tryptophan. The order of the fields is J gene, V gene, CDR3 protein.

J: TRBJ1-1; V: TRBV11-2; CDR3: CASSLRGGTENTEAFF
J: TRBJ1-2; V: TRBV7-8; CDR3: CASSLSGSYYGYTF
J: TRBJ2-6; V: TRBV18; CDR3: CASSPRAWSGANVLTF
J: TRBJ2-7; V: TRBV10-3; CDR3: CAISEAGRAYEQYF
J: TRBJ2-2; V: TRBV9; CDR3: CASSVANSPTGELFF
J: TRBJ2-7; V: TRBV11-2; CDR3: CASSLFQGYEQYF
J: TRBJ2-1; V: TRBV4-1; CDR3: CASSQESYNEQFF
J: TRBJ2-7; V: TRBV27; CDR3: CASSSYFGSSYEQYF
J: TRBJ2-5; V: TRBV30; CDR3: CAWSGGTGLAETQYF
J: TRBJ2-1; V: TRBV5-6; CDR3: CASSLPRTQDNEQFF
J: TRBJ1-1; V: TRBV6-6; CDR3: CASRPDRGRRNTEAFF
J: TRBJ2-3; V: TRBV19; CDR3: CASSIMLSTDTQYF
J: TRBJ1-2; V: TRBV5-1; CDR3: CASGRDSSNYGYTF
J: TRBJ2-7; V: TRBV5-1; CDR3: CASSFSGGYHEQYF
J: TRBJ1-5; V: TRBV7-6; CDR3: CASSYGTPGTGNQPQHF
J: TRBJ2-3; V: TRBV7-2; CDR3: CASRQDGSDTQYF
J: TRBJ2-2; V: TRBV7-8; CDR3: CASSLEPGARTGELFF
J: TRBJ2-1; V: TRBV6-6; CDR3: CASSYSTRDYLFF
J: TRBJ2-2; V: TRBV14; CDR3: CASSQTRGRTGELFF
J: TRBJ2-7; V: TRBV9; CDR3: CASSVGSGNYEQYF
J: TRBJ1-2; V: TRBV7-6; CDR3: CASSPGAGGIGYTF
J: TRBJ2-7; V: TRBV5-6; CDR3: CASSGPGTGFYEQYF
J: TRBJ1-1; V: TRBV5-6; CDR3: CASSLWGNTEAFF
J: TRBJ1-2; V: TRBV30; CDR3: CAWSVVPRDYGYTF
J: TRBJ2-1; V: TRBV7-9; CDR3: CASSLLAGGHEQFF
J: NA; V: TRBV2; CDR3: CASSEAGRSSYEQYF
J: TRBJ2-1; V: TRBV29-1; CDR3: CSVEVRAGSYNEQFF
J: TRBJ2-3; V: TRBV28; CDR3: CASSPIGRISDTQYF
J: TRBJ2-1; V: TRBV27; CDR3: CASMRQGVTYNEQFF
J: TRBJ2-1; V: TRBV6-5; CDR3: CASSSTGREQFF
J: TRBJ2-2; V: TRBV27; CDR3: CASSLFTGELFF
J: TRBJ2-1; V: TRBV5-6; CDR3: CASSVGVNEQFF
J: TRBJ2-2; V: TRBV4-1; CDR3: CASSQDVSGELFF
J: TRBJ2-5; V: TRBV9; CDR3: CASSASGGLAGKTQYF
J: TRBJ2-7; V: TRBV2; CDR3: CASSEGLAGVYEQYF
J: TRBJ1-2; V: TRBV27; CDR3: CASSLFSTGAGDYGYTF
J: TRBJ1-2; V: TRBV7-6; CDR3: CASSPLDGREGGYTF
J: TRBJ2-7; V: TRBV2; CDR3: CASSEAGPGSYEQYF
J: TRBJ2-7; V: TRBV29-1; CDR3: CSVEGGEQYF
J: TRBJ2-7; V: TRBV7-9; CDR3: CASSLGGHPYEQYF
J: TRBJ2-1; V: TRBV5-1; CDR3: CASSPAGGYNEQFF
J: TRBJ1-2; V: TRBV9; CDR3: CASSVLANYGYTF
J: TRBJ1-3; V: TRBV7-8; CDR3: CASSLLRGTMDTIYF
J: TRBJ1-1; V: TRBV7-6; CDR3: CASSLGGVRANTEAFF
J: TRBJ2-1; V: TRBV7-3; CDR3: CASSFVQGSNEQFF
J: TRBJ2-7; V: TRBV5-1; CDR3: CASSPRGGEQYF
J: TRBJ2-7; V: TRBV6-5; CDR3: CASSYLAGRSYEQYF
J: TRBJ1-2; V: TRBV30; CDR3: CAWERGRRIYGYTF
J: TRBJ1-3; V: TRBV7-9; CDR3: CASSLAGDRGKGNTIYF
J: TRBJ2-7; V: TRBV28; CDR3: CASSLAGFGQYF
J: TRBJ2-3; V: TRBV11-2; CDR3: CASSMDRITDTQYF
J: TRBJ2-3; V: TRBV14; CDR3: CASSPRSGRAGDTQYF
J: TRBJ2-7; V: TRBV5-4; CDR3: CASSLQNRDEQYF